This T cell receptor (beta chain) is drawn from a study of blood T cell repertoires in COVID-19. Looked up from germline, CDR1 is MDHEN and CDR2 is SYDVKM. The CDR3 spans 14 residues. Trimming left V 3 bases short and J 4 bases short, with 11 bases between. Generated by immunoSEQ multiplex PCR, the TCRdb table keeps only in-frame clones and is missing some. Counted here are 200,000 to 250,000 clones, roughly 83% occurring once; the ten biggest clones make up roughly 7%. The sequence was collected from a woman aged 50 to 65 with acute or convalescent COVID-19. The sequenced sample consisted of peripheral blood. This chain connects TRBV28 to TRBJ2-3, with no clear D. In DNA form, the CDR3 reads TGTGCCAGCAGTTTCAGCGACCTCGCAGATACGCAGTATTTT. Protein sequence: CASSFSDLADTQYF. The full variable domain, rest sourced from reference TRBV28 and TRBJ2-3, is DVKVTQSSRYLVKRTGEKVFLECVQDMDHENMFWYRQDPGLGLRLIYFSYDVKMKEKGDIPEGYSVSREKKERFSLILESASTNQTSMYLCASSFSDLADTQYFGPGTRLTVL.